The present entry profiles one TCR beta chain with its context. Its cognate antigen is unknown. PCR primers comprised 60 Vbeta and 13 Jbeta primers. Assay used: immunoSEQ multiplex PCR; TCRdb lists only in-frame clones, some missing. The sample shows 65,000 to 90,000 clones, roughly 70% of them seen only once. This CDR3 has 14 residues. The germline V gene has CDR1 SGHTA and CDR2 FQGNSA. The data were obtained in a study of cytomegalovirus exposure and HLA in healthy donors. Whole-study findings and limits: HLA alleles were associated with some 16,000 TCR beta sequences in a later analysis at 0.05 false discovery rate. The authors listed 150 to 200 TCR beta chains as cytomegalovirus-associated.

The sample comprised PBMCs. The chain couples TRBV7-2 to TRBJ2-5; 7 positions match TRBD2. The DNA matches TRBJ2-7 better at its end, which makes the J call doubtful. This TCR derives from a man aged 65 to 79 in good health and CMV-seronegative. The CDR3 protein is CASSSGGYSYEQYF. CDR3 DNA: TGTGCCAGCAGCTCGGGGGGTTACTCCTACGAGCAGTACTTC.